The rows below give T cell receptor beta chains drawn from one sample of a study of OX40 agonist ivuxolimab in advanced cancers. Here immunoSEQ multiplex PCR was the method, and the copy in TCRdb shows in-frame clones only, minus some. The table includes about 69,000 clones, around 89% detected once. The sequencing used CD4+ or CD8+ T cells sorted from blood, collected in a trial of the OX40 agonist ivuxolimab. These receptors all stem from an adult with an advanced solid tumor such as melanoma, head and neck, liver or kidney cancer. The CDR3 runs from the conserved cysteine through the conserved F or W. A D gene is named only where the DNA matches it firmly. Size is omitted from some rows. Given values are once, few, many or a class for expanded clones.

j_call	cdr3_length	d_call	clone_size	v_call	cdr3_aa	cdr3_nt
TRBJ2-3	14	NA	few	TRBV5-1	CASSLVGSTDTQYF	TGCGCCAGCAGCTTGGTGGGGTCCACAGATACGCAGTATTTT
TRBJ2-7	15	NA	NA	TRBV14	CASSQEGEGRYEQYF	TGTGCCAGCAGCCAAGAGGGTGAGGGGCGATACGAGCAGTACTTC
TRBJ2-5	13	TRBD2	NA	TRBV2	CASSGGGRKTQYF	TGTGCCAGCAGTGGCGGGGGGAGGAAGACCCAGTACTTC
TRBJ1-2	15	TRBD1	NA	TRBV6-1	CASSSGTGDAYGYTF	TGTGCCAGCAGTTCGGGGACAGGGGATGCCTATGGCTACACCTTC
TRBJ2-7	15	TRBD1	NA	TRBV5-1	CASSPDLGQVYEQYF	TGCGCCAGCAGCCCCGACCTCGGACAGGTCTACGAGCAGTACTTC
TRBJ1-6	13	NA	NA	TRBV2	CASSPTVNSPLHF	TGTGCCAGCAGCCCGACAGTAAATTCACCCCTCCACTTT
TRBJ2-6	12	NA	NA	TRBV19	CASRAGANVLTF	TGTGCCAGTCGGGCTGGGGCCAACGTCCTGACTTTC
TRBJ2-7	15	NA	NA	TRBV28	CASSLLSGGQYEQYF	TGTGCCAGCAGTTTACTGTCAGGGGGGCAGTACGAGCAGTACTTC
TRBJ1-5	15	TRBD1	NA	TRBV19	CASSIYRGNNQPQHF	TGTGCCAGTAGTATATACAGGGGTAACAATCAGCCCCAGCATTTT
TRBJ1-1	13	TRBD1	once	TRBV2	CASRGTGVSEAFF	TGTGCCAGCAGGGGGACAGGGGTATCTGAAGCTTTCTTT
TRBJ2-7	15	TRBD2	NA	TRBV7-8	CASSFSLAGVYEQYF	TGTGCCAGCAGCTTTAGTTTAGCGGGAGTCTACGAGCAGTACTTC
TRBJ2-5	13	NA	NA	TRBV11-2	CASSLGQKETQYF	TGTGCCAGCAGCTTAGGGCAGAAAGAGACCCAGTACTTC
TRBJ2-7	14	TRBD1	NA	TRBV2	CASRRTGGLYEQYF	TGTGCCAGCAGGAGGACAGGGGGGCTCTACGAGCAGTACTTC
TRBJ2-7	15	TRBD2	NA	TRBV11-1	CASSLGSSGTSPQYF	TGTGCCAGCAGCTTAGGCTCTAGCGGGACCTCCCCTCAGTACTTC
TRBJ2-6	18	NA	NA	TRBV10-1	CASSEGRFKDPGANVLTF	TGCGCCAGCAGTGAAGGCAGATTTAAGGACCCTGGGGCCAACGTCCTGACTTTC
TRBJ1-5	13	NA	NA	TRBV10-3	CATSGAQNQPQHF	TGTGCCACCTCAGGGGCACAAAATCAGCCCCAGCATTTT
TRBJ2-1	16	TRBD1	NA	TRBV5-6	CASSGIRQGSYNEQFF	TGTGCCAGCAGCGGAATACGACAGGGCTCCTACAATGAGCAGTTCTTC
TRBJ1-3	12	NA	NA	TRBV19	CASTLSGNTIYF	TGTGCCAGTACCCTCTCTGGAAACACCATATATTTT
TRBJ2-7	15	TRBD2	NA	TRBV15	CATSRSGRAGYEQYF	TGTGCCACCAGCCGTAGCGGGAGGGCCGGGTACGAGCAGTACTTC
TRBJ1-5	16	NA	NA	TRBV4-2	CASSQDRDRSNQPQHF	TGTGCCAGCAGCCAAGATCGGGATAGGAGCAATCAGCCCCAGCATTTT
TRBJ1-5	12	NA	few	TRBV29-1	CSVQDGNQPQHF	TGCAGCGTCCAGGACGGCAATCAGCCCCAGCATTTT
TRBJ1-1	14	NA	NA	TRBV25-1	CASRSIGGNTEAFF	TGTGCCAGCAGAAGTATCGGTGGGAACACTGAAGCTTTCTTT
TRBJ2-7	12	NA	NA	TRBV28	CASSSATYEQYF	TGTGCCAGCAGTTCCGCTACCTACGAGCAGTACTTC
TRBJ1-1	17	NA	NA	TRBV7-9	CASSLGGLRGRITEAFF	TGTGCCAGCAGCTTAGGGGGCCTGAGGGGCCGGATCACTGAAGCTTTCTTT
TRBJ1-5	13	NA	NA	TRBV21-1	CASSKGAGQPQHF	TGTGCCAGCAGCAAAGGGGCAGGACAGCCCCAGCATTTT
TRBJ1-5	15	TRBD1	NA	TRBV2	CASSVSDRGNQPQHF	TGTGCCAGCAGTGTATCGGACAGGGGAAATCAGCCCCAGCATTTT
TRBJ2-1	14	NA	NA	TRBV19	CASMGLGSYNEQFF	TGTGCCAGTATGGGGCTCGGCTCCTACAATGAGCAGTTCTTC
TRBJ2-7	13	NA	NA	TRBV7-2	CASSADRWHEQYF	TGTGCCAGCAGCGCCGACAGGTGGCACGAGCAGTACTTC
TRBJ2-3	11	NA	NA	TRBV20-1	CSANRVDTQYF	TGCAGTGCTAACCGGGTGGATACGCAGTATTTT
TRBJ2-5	14	TRBD1	NA	TRBV18	CASSPEAGGRSQYF	TGTGCCAGCTCACCAGAAGCAGGGGGACGGTCCCAGTACTTC
TRBJ1-4	16	NA	NA	TRBV5-1	CASSLNGARAGEKLFF	TGCGCCAGCAGCTTAAATGGGGCCAGGGCGGGAGAAAAACTGTTTTTT
TRBJ1-2	14	TRBD1	NA	TRBV30	CANPVDRGGYGYTF	TGTGCTAATCCGGTGGACAGGGGTGGCTATGGCTACACCTTC
TRBJ2-1	16	NA	NA	TRBV19	CASSTAPGMIYNEQFF	TGTGCCAGTAGTACCGCCCCGGGGATGATTTACAATGAGCAGTTCTTC
TRBJ1-6	14	TRBD1	NA	TRBV13	CASRPGQYNSPLHF	TGTGCCAGCAGACCGGGACAGTATAATTCACCCCTCCACTTT
TRBJ2-7	15	TRBD1	NA	TRBV6-5	CASSRKHRGPYEQYF	TGTGCCAGCAGTCGGAAACACAGGGGGCCCTACGAGCAGTACTTC
TRBJ2-5	14	NA	NA	TRBV2	CASRIVSQGETQYF	TGTGCCAGCCGGATAGTTTCTCAAGGAGAGACCCAGTACTTC
TRBJ2-5	13	NA	NA	TRBV7-2	CASSPRGQATQYF	TGTGCCAGCAGCCCTCGGGGGCAAGCGACCCAGTACTTC
TRBJ2-1	15	NA	NA	TRBV18	CASSSTQNGLNEQFF	TGTGCCAGCTCATCCACACAAAACGGCCTCAATGAGCAGTTCTTC
TRBJ2-3	14	NA	NA	TRBV6-5	CASRETGFTDTQYF	TGTGCCAGCAGAGAAACAGGTTTCACAGATACGCAGTATTTT
TRBJ2-3	18	TRBD1	NA	TRBV7-2	CASSSSMGQGALTDTQYF	TGTGCCAGCAGCTCTAGCATGGGACAGGGGGCTTTGACAGATACGCAGTATTTT
TRBJ1-1	14	NA	NA	TRBV28	CASSLGGTPTEAFF	TGTGCCAGCAGTTTGGGTGGGACTCCCACTGAAGCTTTCTTT
TRBJ1-5	13	NA	NA	TRBV19	CASNEWGYQPQHF	TGTGCCAGTAACGAGTGGGGTTATCAGCCCCAGCATTTT
TRBJ2-3	16	TRBD2	NA	TRBV7-3	CASSLGTSGSTDTQYF	TGTGCCAGCAGCTTGGGGACTAGTGGGAGCACAGATACGCAGTATTTT
TRBJ2-7	14	TRBD1	NA	TRBV5-4	CASSLTQGAVEQYF	TGTGCCAGCAGCTTGACGCAGGGGGCCGTCGAGCAGTACTTC
TRBJ1-5	16	TRBD1	NA	TRBV5-6	CASSPSADRGLQPQHF	TGTGCCAGCAGCCCCTCTGCTGACAGGGGGCTTCAGCCCCAGCATTTT
TRBJ2-1	17	TRBD2	NA	TRBV7-2	CASSLQPSGGSYNEQFF	TGTGCCAGCAGCCTCCAACCTAGCGGGGGTTCCTACAATGAGCAGTTCTTC
TRBJ2-7	15	NA	NA	TRBV9	CASSVRDISPYEQYF	TGTGCCAGCAGCGTGCGGGACATATCCCCCTACGAGCAGTACTTC
TRBJ2-1	12	NA	NA	TRBV6-1	CASSARGAVQFF	TGTGCCAGCAGTGCGCGAGGGGCCGTACAGTTCTTC